Listed here are 27 T cell receptor beta chains from one sample, sequenced in a study of cytomegalovirus exposure and HLA in healthy donors. The primer mix had 60 Vbeta and 13 Jbeta primers. Some clones are missing from TCRdb's copy, which holds only in-frame ones; the method was immunoSEQ multiplex PCR. The sample has about 120,000 clones; roughly 80% are singletons. The sample was PBMCs. The receptors were gathered from a man aged 45 to 65 in good health and CMV-seropositive.

About this clone itself: An end of the junction differs from the germline gene, which may be a read error. V is TRBV6-6 and J is TRBJ1-5; D is possibly TRBD1 (6 bases). In germline, CDR1 is MNHNY, CDR2 SVGAGI (reference sequence). CDR3 length: 12 amino acids. The DNA of the CDR3 is TGTGCCAGCAGTCTACGGCCAGGGGTCCCCTTTTTT. This gives the protein CASSLRPGVPFF.

This clone was recorded once. The CDR3 region is CASSLMTDIETQYF. The CDR3 coding sequence is TGCGCCAGCAGCTTAATGACAGATATTGAGACCCAGTACTTC. This chain joins TRBV5-1 and TRBJ2-5, with D tentatively TRBD1 (5 bases). The V end lost 2 bases, the J end lost 5 bases, and 13 bases lay between the germline ends. The CDR3 loop spans 14 amino acids. Germline CDR1 and CDR2: SGHRS and YFSETQ.

This clone was recorded a few times. This chain uses TRBV6-5 with TRBJ1-5; D might be TRBD1 (6 bases). The germline gives CDR1 MNHEY, CDR2 SVGAGI. Between the trimmed V and J ends, which lost 6 bases and 0 bases, there was a span of 12 bases. The CDR3 length is 15 residues. CDR3 nucleotides: TGTGCCAGCAGGACAACAGGGAGTAGCAATCAGCCCCAGCATTTT. Protein: CASRTTGSSNQPQHF.

This chain uses TRBV6-5 with TRBJ2-2; TRBD1 is a possible D gene (5 bases). V lost 4 bases to trimming and J lost 5 bases, with 17 bases between them. Per the germline V gene, CDR1 is MNHEY and CDR2 is SVGAGI. CDR3 length: 16 residues. Here the CDR3 reads CASSCSVQVSTGELFF. In nucleotides, the CDR3 is TGTGCCAGCAGTTGCTCGGTACAGGTGTCGACCGGGGAGCTGTTTTTT.

The rearrangement uses TRBV2 and TRBJ2-5; TRBD1 matches at 8 bases. CDR3 length: 13 residues. With 11 bases clipped from V and 7 bases from J, the junction kept 12 bases outside the gene matches. CDR1 SNHLY and CDR2 FYNNEI come from the germline V gene. This CDR3 reads CAGTTGAAATQYF. The CDR3 DNA is TGTGCCGGAACGACAGGGGCGGCGGCGACCCAGTACTTC.

This sequence joins TRBV19 and TRBJ2-1; the D gene is possibly TRBD2 (5 bases). CDR1 and CDR2 from the germline V gene are LNHDA and SQIVND (reference sequence). The CDR3 sequence is 13 residues long. V was cut by 5 bases and J by 8 bases, with 13 bases left in between. The CDR3 spells CASSAGRGYEQFF. The CDR3 nucleotides read TGTGCCAGTAGTGCTGGGAGAGGTTATGAGCAGTTCTTC.

For the CDR3, the DNA is TGTGCCAGCAGCTTAGGGACAGGCCATTACACCTTC. Translated, it gives CASSLGTGHYTF. The chain has TRBV7-9 and TRBJ1-2, with 7 bases fitting TRBD1. V shed 1 base and J 11 bases; nucleotides not matched to a gene: 4. Per germline, CDR1 SEHNR and CDR2 FQNEAQ (reference sequence). CDR3 size: 12 residues. The full variable domain, rest sourced from reference TRBV7-9 and TRBJ1-2, is DTGVSQNPRHKITKRGQNVTFRCDPISEHNRLYWYRQTLGQGPEFLTYFQNEAQLEKSRLLSDRFSAERPKGSFSTLEIQRTEQGDSAMYLCASSLGTGHYTFGSGTRLTVV.

This clone was seen more than once but under ten times. CDR3 DNA: TGCGCCAGCAACAACCTACTAGCGTCCAATGAGCAGTTCTTC. Translating gives CASNNLLASNEQFF. The rearrangement links TRBV10-1 to TRBJ2-1; 7 bases align to TRBD2. The ends lost 7 bases at V and 6 bases at J; junction bases unmatched: 9. This CDR3 spans 14 amino acids. CDR1 and CDR2 from the germline V gene are WNHNN and SYGVQD (reference sequence).

This chain connects TRBV5-1 to TRBJ1-1; the D is unclear. CDR1 is SGHRS, CDR2 YFSETQ, per germline. Deletions cut 0 bases from V and 5 bases from J, with 8 bases between. The CDR3 consists of 13 residues. The CDR3 DNA sequence: TGCGCCAGCAGCTTGGCGTCTTTTACTGAAGCTTTCTTT. This codes for CASSLASFTEAFF.

V gene TRBV28 combines with J gene TRBJ2-4, with D possibly matching TRBD1 (5 bases). V was cut by 6 bases and J by 1 base, with 10 bases left in between. There are 14 residues in the CDR3. Germline loops: CDR1 MDHEN, CDR2 SYDVKM. CDR3 protein: CASSVRVAKNIQYF. CDR3 bases: TGTGCCAGCAGCGTCAGGGTTGCCAAAAACATTCAGTACTTC.

The V gene is TRBV27, the J gene TRBJ1-3, with 7 bases that match TRBD1. V lost 6 bases and J lost 4; bases outside the gene matches: 6. The CDR3 is 14 amino acids. CDR1 is MNHEY, CDR2 SMNVEV, per germline (reference sequence). This CDR3 reads CASSGGQRGNTIYF. As DNA, the CDR3 is TGTGCCAGCAGCGGGGGACAGCGGGGAAACACCATATATTTT.

The chain joins TRBV28 to TRBJ2-6, with a tentative D call TRBD1 (5 bases). CDR1 and CDR2 from the germline V gene are MDHEN and SYDVKM. This CDR3 spans 15 amino acids. Trimming removed 8 bases at V and 2 bases at J, with 13 bases between. The CDR3 DNA reads as TGTGCCAGCCTAAAGTCAGGGACTGGGGCCAACGTCCTGACTTTC. This sequence encodes CASLKSGTGANVLTF. Full variable domain (outside the CDR3, taken from reference TRBV28 and TRBJ2-6): DVKVTQSSRYLVKRTGEKVFLECVQDMDHENMFWYRQDPGLGLRLIYFSYDVKMKEKGDIPEGYSVSREKKERFSLILESASTNQTSMYLCASLKSGTGANVLTFGAGSRLTVL.

The chain carries TRBV6-1 and TRBJ1-3; possibly TRBD1 for D (5 bases). Per germline, CDR1 MNHNS and CDR2 SASEGT. The CDR3 spans 16 residues. V lost 2 bases and J 3 bases, leaving 14 bases between the germline ends. Here the CDR3 reads CASSEPQGTLGNTIYF. CDR3 nucleotides: TGTGCCAGCAGTGAACCCCAGGGTACCCTTGGAAACACCATATATTTT.

The chain combines TRBV6-5 with TRBJ2-7, with D hard to call. The CDR3 is 14 residues long. Trimming cost V 7 bases and J 4 bases, with 17 bases left between them. CDR1 and CDR2 from the germline V gene are MNHEY and SVGAGI. In DNA, the CDR3 is TGTGCCAGCATCCCCCTGGGCGAAAGGTACGAGCAGTACTTC. This sequence encodes CASIPLGERYEQYF.

This clone was seen a handful of times. The chain employs TRBV10-3 and TRBJ1-1, with unresolved D. V was pared by 3 bases and J by 3 bases, with 14 bases between. Germline CDR1 and CDR2: ENHRY and SYGVKD. The CDR3 runs 15 residues. As DNA, the CDR3 is TGTGCCATCAGTGAATCTGAGGGAAGGTACACTGAAGCTTTCTTT. This gives the protein CAISESEGRYTEAFF.

The CDR3 DNA is TGTGCCAGCAGCGGGACAGGGTCTCAGCAGTTCTTC. Translating gives CASSGTGSQQFF. V is TRBV9 and J is TRBJ2-1; 8 bases map to TRBD1. Germline lookup yields CDR1 SGDLS and CDR2 YYNGEE. With 3 bases clipped from V and 11 bases from J, the junction kept 4 bases outside the gene matches. The CDR3 is 12 residues long.

V is TRBV28 and J is TRBJ1-2; a weak D match, TRBD1 (6 bases). V was pared by 3 bases and J by 3 bases, with 14 bases between. Germline V gene data show CDR1 as MDHEN and CDR2 as SYDVKM. This CDR3 is 15 amino acids long. The CDR3 DNA is TGTGCCAGCAGTTTTGGGGGCAGTGGGTACTATGGCTACACCTTC. It codes for CASSFGGSGYYGYTF.

V is TRBV4-3 and J is TRBJ1-2; D ambiguous. CDR3 size: 15 residues. Deletions cut 6 bases from V and 1 base from J, with 15 bases between. From germline, CDR1 is LGHNA and CDR2 YSLEER. The CDR3 here is CASRHRHDDNYGYTF. As DNA, the CDR3 is TGCGCCAGCAGGCACCGACACGATGATAACTATGGCTACACCTTC.

The V and J genes are TRBV5-1 and TRBJ2-3; D gene unclear. From germline, CDR1 is SGHRS and CDR2 YFSETQ. CDR3 length: 13 amino acids. Trimming removed 0 bases from V and 3 bases from J, with 5 bases in between. This CDR3 is CASSLAVTDTQYF. In DNA, the CDR3 is TGCGCCAGCAGCTTGGCCGTTACAGATACGCAGTATTTT.

The V call is TRBV28, the J call TRBJ1-2; maybe TRBD1 (6 bases). V was trimmed by 6 bases and J by 7 bases, leaving 18 bases between them. Germline V CDR1 and CDR2: MDHEN, SYDVKM. The CDR3 has 14 residues. CDR3 protein: CASSLTGLEAGYTF. CDR3 bases: TGTGCCAGCAGCCTTACAGGGTTGGAGGCTGGCTACACCTTC.

A single count supports this clone. The rearrangement uses TRBV4-1 and TRBJ1-2, with 9 bases identical to TRBD1. The CDR3 is made up of 15 amino acids. J gave up 0 bases and V 3 bases, and 2 bases lay outside the gene matches. Germline V CDR1 and CDR2: MGHRA, YSYEKL. CDR3 sequence: CASSQGQGANYGYTF. The CDR3 DNA reads TGCGCCAGCAGCCAGGGACAGGGAGCTAACTATGGCTACACCTTC.

This clone was detected only once. The genes are TRBV30 and TRBJ1-2, with a weak D call TRBD1 (6 bases). V lost 5 bases and J lost 8, with 15 bases in between. The germline CDR1 and CDR2 sequences are GTSNPN and SVGIG (reference sequence). This CDR3 has 12 amino acids. The CDR3 is CAWGGGEGGYTF. The CDR3 DNA follows: TGTGCCTGGGGAGGGGGGGAGGGGGGCTACACCTTC.

The gene calls are TRBV2 and TRBJ1-5, with a weak D call TRBD1 (5 bases). Germline V CDR1 and CDR2: SNHLY, FYNNEI. CDR3 length equals 12 residues. Between the trimmed V and J ends, which lost 6 bases and 4 bases, there was a span of 7 bases. CDR3 residues: CASRDTNQPQHF. The DNA for the CDR3 is TGTGCCAGCAGGGACACAAATCAGCCCCAGCATTTT.

This clone has just one count. The chain uses TRBV27 and TRBJ1-1, with 7 bases lining up with TRBD1. V shed 3 bases, J shed 3 bases, and the junction held 16 bases outside the gene matches. Per germline, CDR1 MNHEY and CDR2 SMNVEV (reference sequence). The CDR3 spans 18 residues. CDR3 amino acids: CASSFRGTVASRDTEAFF. DNA for the CDR3: TGTGCCAGCAGTTTTAGGGGGACAGTTGCTTCGAGGGACACTGAAGCTTTCTTT.

The genes are TRBV4-1 and TRBJ1-2, with 9 positions matching TRBD1. The CDR3 spans 16 residues. V shed 1 base, J shed 4 bases, and the junction held 7 bases outside the gene matches. CDR1 and CDR2 from the germline V gene are MGHRA and YSYEKL. The CDR3 loop reads CASSQAPGQGIYGYTF. The CDR3 region has the DNA TGCGCCAGCAGCCAAGCCCCGGGACAGGGAATCTATGGCTACACCTTC.

This sequence joins TRBV5-4 and TRBJ1-2; tentatively, D is TRBD1 (5 bases). The CDR3 sequence is 16 residues long. Germline-derived CDR1 and CDR2 are SGHNT and YYREEE (reference sequence). The V and J ends lost 0 bases and 1 base respectively, with 13 bases between them. The CDR3 loop is CASSLAGSRNNYGYTF. CDR3 sequence (DNA): TGTGCCAGCAGCTTGGCAGGGTCAAGAAATAACTATGGCTACACCTTC.

The chain has TRBV7-9 and TRBJ1-2, with 9 bases that match TRBD1. In germline, CDR1 is SEHNR, CDR2 FQNEAQ (reference sequence). V lost 5 bases, J lost 2 bases, and 0 bases stayed unmatched. The CDR3 contains 13 residues. The CDR3 loop reads CASSGTGNYGYTF. The CDR3 DNA reads TGTGCCAGCAGCGGGACAGGGAACTATGGCTACACCTTC.